This T cell receptor (beta chain) was sequenced during a study of early T cells in non-severe SARS-CoV-2 infection. Across the whole study: Sequencing of unsorted whole blood was done on bulk RNA, leaving chains unpaired.

The table lists this clonotype with a few counts. There are 16 residues in the CDR3. With 0 bases clipped from V and 2 bases from J, the junction kept 4 bases outside the gene matches. Germline values: CDR1 ENHRY, CDR2 SYGVKD. Researchers tagged individual cDNA molecules with unique molecular identifiers. TCRdb called the 5' RACE reads again in MiXCR, with one record for every CDR3 protein. The sample contains under 70,000 distinct CDR3 sequences, about 7.7% of which appear only once. This clonotype originated in an adult who was a healthcare worker with PCR-confirmed SARS-CoV-2 infection or an uninfected control (not recorded which). The chain links TRBV10-3 to TRBJ2-3, with 8 bases aligning to TRBD1. Sequences were derived from whole blood, sampled at baseline. CDR3 DNA sequence: TGTGCCATCAGTGAGTCGGACAGGGCCTTCACAGATACGCAGTATTTT. Encoded protein: CAISESDRAFTDTQYF.